This T cell receptor beta chain was found in a study of vaccination and CD4 T cells after COVID-19. Background on the study: Cellular stimulation was performed using overlapping spike peptides derived from SARS-CoV-2, HCoV-NL63, HCoV-OC43 and HCoV-229E. Control cultures received a CEFX pool, an HIV-1 Nef pool, or no peptide.

Treatment of the sample: approximately 9-day PBMC culture with coronavirus spike peptide pools or control peptides (ViraFEST assay). Around 2 million PBMCs per well were cultured with approximately 9.8 IU/ml IL-2 and about 9.7 ug/ml peptide pools. Days 3 and 7 saw half the medium replaced with fresh IL-2 medium. Sequencing of cultured CD4+ T cell DNA used the Oncomine TCR Beta short-read assay. MiXCR was run by TCRdb on the PCR reads, yielding one entry per CDR3 protein. The repertoire consists of roughly 15,000 distinct CDR3 sequences, with roughly 45% occurring once and the leading ten covering roughly 20%. This clonotype has a handful of counts. Antigen specificity is unknown. Per germline, CDR1 DFQATT and CDR2 SNEGSKA (reference sequence). This CDR3 region has 13 residues. V was cut by 6 bases and J by 4 bases, with 13 bases left in between.

This receptor was identified in a human donor who received a COVID-19 vaccine. This chain connects TRBV20-1 to TRBJ2-1; D gene uncertain. The input for sequencing was CD4+ T cells from blood, cultured in vitro, taken before SARS-CoV-2 vaccination. This CDR3 reads CSARNTAYNEQFF. DNA for the CDR3: TGCAGTGCACGAAATACTGCTTACAATGAGCAGTTCTTC.